The present T cell receptor (beta chain) was sequenced within a study of cytomegalovirus exposure and HLA in healthy donors (dated by TCRdb to about 2017). At the level of the whole study: An earlier analysis of roughly 500 of the donors reported under 300 Gb of sequence data and around 120 million unique TCR beta sequences obtained from about 180 million T cells. To study patterns of TCR occurrence, a later analysis re-analyzed previously published TCR beta repertoires from just over 650 donors and added high-resolution HLA genotyping. Across approximately 420 genotyped donors of the cohort, an average of approximately 220,000 unique TCR beta nucleotide sequences per donor were sequenced, and around 19% of those sequences were non-productive. Donor age, sex, ethnicity and CMV serostatus were collected together with the repertoire data. To decide whether each TCR beta V gene segment behaved as functional or pseudogenic, an earlier analysis of some 540 of the donors relied on high-throughput TCR beta sequencing. Besides the first cohort of 666 subjects, a separate validation cohort made up of 120 or so different subjects was used. A later genetic analysis used genome-wide SNP genotypes for 398 of the 666 donors, treating that subset as a discovery cohort. The number of typed donors differed by locus: about 620-630 for A, B, C, DRB1 and DQB1; 522 for DQA1; 606 for DPA1; and roughly 450 for DPB1. Four to six DR-DQ haplotypes were handled as single units for association and clustering, since linkage in the cohort was strong. Of the roughly 400 genotyped donors, approximately 80% fell in the genetic ancestry cluster associated with self-reported Caucasian donors. The later analysis used no new phenotypic data to find candidate immune exposures, relying instead on TCR beta sequences and their occurrence across donors. To predict cytomegalovirus infection status, the study combined high-throughput TCR immunosequencing, statistical association of individual TCRs with disease status, and machine learning. Using immunosequencing, the study profiled T cell repertoires from approximately 700 subjects and related those repertoires to cytomegalovirus serostatus. All discovery cohort repertoires had been generated using a single sequencing platform. Class I and class II HLA loci were covered by the typing at four-digit resolution. The study was designed to test whether signatures of past pathogen exposure could be identified by cataloging public T cell receptors. An early release covering roughly 640 HLA-typed donors comprised 300 to 350 gigabases of sequencing data and tens of millions of unique TCR sequences. Study-wide conclusions, independent of this receptor: Across donors, most TCR sequences were observed very rarely, whereas some public TCRs were present in many individuals. In a later analysis, HLA-associated TCR beta chains showed more clonal expansion and lower generation probabilities than non-associated chains that were equally common. Linkage disequilibrium might explain the correlated functional status among segregating V segments, but an unknown experimental factor could not be ruled out. In a later analysis, most CMV-associated TCR beta chains were found to appear HLA-restricted, with HLA associations seemingly driven largely by CMV exposure. A later genetic analysis associated a missense DCLRE1C variant with V-gene and J-gene trimming of TCR beta chains, and an independent cohort replicated the association. Some IMGT-functional V segments, including TRBV6-2 and TRBV6-3, could not be distinguished by the 87-base-pair reads and were therefore excluded. Assigning TCR associations to individual alleles was difficult when HLA alleles, especially DR and DQ, strongly co-occurred. In a later genetic analysis, fewer N-insertions in productive TCRs were reported among donors in an Asian-associated ancestry cluster than the approximately 670-donor mean. At a false discovery rate of 0.05, a later analysis linked 16,000 or so TCR beta sequences to specific HLA alleles. In an earlier analysis of more than 500 of the donors, most TCR beta V segments appeared in productive rearrangements about 87% or about 30% of the time, broadly matching IMGT annotations. The sequencing pipeline was judged likely to have produced a cluster of highly shared sequence variants as a technical artifact. Only TCR beta chains were sequenced in this cohort, and the absence of alpha or paired-chain data limited detectable features. Cytomegalovirus status was reported to be diagnosed by the classifier with high specificity and sensitivity in both the original and validation cohorts. Because some donors lacked HLA typing at each locus, the association tests relied only on the typed subset. A later analysis reported that several top co-occurrence clusters appeared linked to parvovirus B19, influenza, CMV and Epstein-Barr virus. In the study, around 150 TCR beta chains were listed as associated with cytomegalovirus. In vitro tests confirmed that a few of the cytomegalovirus-associated TCR beta chains recognize cytomegalovirus antigens. A later analysis found that TCR association rates varied across HLA loci, with DRB1 alleles showing the most associated TCRs and HLA-C alleles the fewest. The authors suggested that the approach could potentially be extended to other disease states and immunological phenotypes. CMV serostatus was the only immune exposure information available for the cohort. Roughly 17 rarely observed V segments, including chromosome 9 orphons, were excluded from the earlier analysis of just under 600 of the donors because counts were too low. Roughly uniform sequencing depth across donors was assumed in presence/absence analyses, although this assumption may not hold. A further reported finding was that TCR beta sequences accurately predicted the HLA-A and HLA-B alleles for most subjects in the first cohort.

Comments on this clone: Its antigen is unknown. Base-call qualities are not available, and no considerably larger clone is one nucleotide away.

The library relied on the immunoSEQ multiplex PCR assay. A mixture of 60 forward primers for TCR Vbeta segments and 13 reverse primers for TCR Jbeta segments was used in the multiplex PCR. The CDR3 region of rearranged TCR beta genes was amplified from genomic DNA by a multiplex PCR assay. The Illumina HiSeq System was used to sequence the amplified TCR beta libraries as 87-base-pair reads. As for the original processing: Across the 500 to 750 repertoires, a later analysis counted 60 million to 90 million unique TCR beta chains, some 11 million of which were shared by at least two donors. To remove PCR and sequencing errors, raw reads were error-corrected and collapsed into unique sequences using a nearest-neighbor algorithm that merged closely related sequences. Alignment of CDR3 sequences to IMGT reference sequences was used to assign V, D and J gene segments. Each retained sequence needed at least a six-nucleotide match to both a V gene segment and a J gene segment. Rearrangements were called productive when the CDR3 lacked stop codons and stayed in frame with V and J; all others were non-productive. CDR3 was defined according to IMGT convention as the region running from the second conserved V-encoded cysteine to the conserved J-encoded phenylalanine. The earlier analysis of 450 to 750 of the donors excluded any sequence lacking an unambiguous match to a single V gene segment. In an earlier analysis of approximately 500 of the donors, a V segment was called functional when productive rearrangements were above 56.7%, and segregating when the standard deviation between donors exceeded 5%. To diagnose cytomegalovirus status from the catalog of TCR beta chain sequences, a statistical classification framework was built. A later analysis assigned V and J genes by comparing TCR nucleotide sequences with IMGT/GENE-DB human TR gene sequences. Using the TCRdist pipeline, a later analysis assigned CDR3 sequences along with most-parsimonious VDJ recombination scenarios. In a later analysis, each TCR beta chain was defined by its CDR3 amino acid sequence together with its V-gene family, and reads lacking a unique V-gene family were excluded. As a way to deal with suspected cross-contamination and a sequencing artifact, a later analysis dropped 450 to 600 nucleotide sequences that were highly shared and had low generation probability. In a later analysis, a clonal expansion index for each public chain was calculated from normalized within-repertoire ranks of inferred template counts. In a later analysis, generation probabilities were computed with a VDJ recombination model fitted to out-of-frame rearrangements, and the resulting probabilities were checked against IGoR. In a later analysis, hypergeometric tests were used to score TCR-TCR, TCR-HLA and TCR-CMV co-occurrence, with a repertoire-size bias correction applied to TCR pairs. False discovery rates were estimated in a later analysis by permuting HLA or CMV assignments 20 times. A later analysis grouped co-occurring TCRs with DBSCAN, adding TCRdist sequence similarity when clustering within HLA-allele-positive subsets. Repertoires with fewer than 30,000 or more than 120,000 public chains, plus five repertoires with anomalous nucleotide sharing, were excluded from co-occurrence clustering. In its TCRdb copy, this immuneACCESS table keeps in-frame sequences only and misses some clones. Where compared with another copy, unresolved V genes explain less than half of these, and the others have no known cause. From that table come the V and J calls and clone size; the DNA was used to work out D and trimming. Across this sample there are 150,000 to 200,000 clones, with around 80% seen only once. Around 1% of the sample is in the top ten clones.

The cohort consisted of some 730 healthy bone marrow donors. At the time of sampling, every cohort member was nominally healthy, though immune exposures that went unrecorded were likely present. The donor was CMV seronegative and belonged to the group of more than 300 seronegative cohort members. A peripheral blood sample was provided by each donor, and peripheral blood mononuclear cells were used for TCR beta sequencing. The Qiagen DNeasy Blood Extraction Kit was used to extract genomic DNA from the blood cell samples. The CDR3 starts with the cysteine, ends with the phenylalanine, and has 16 residues. CDR3 DNA only is kept here, 48 bases in frame from base 1. Deletion took 7 bases off V and 5 bases off J, with a span of 23 bases between the germline ends. The germline V gene (reference sequence) specifies SEHNR as CDR1 and FQNEAQ as CDR2.

This chain is built from TRBV7-9 and TRBJ2-5; tentative D gene TRBD1, with 6 bases matching. This sequence originates from a woman aged 35 to 49 in good health and CMV-seronegative. The sequenced material came from PBMCs. The CDR3 sequence is CASTLFIGTGSETQYF. The DNA sequence is as follows: TGTGCCAGCACCCTCTTTATCGGAACAGGGAGTGAGACCCAGTACTTC.